What follows describes a single T cell receptor (beta chain). The germline V gene has CDR1 MNHEY and CDR2 SMNVEV (reference sequence). V dropped 3 bases and J dropped 6 bases, with 15 bases sitting between them. The CDR3 runs to 15 residues. This sample is part of a study of cytomegalovirus exposure and HLA in healthy donors. Both 60 Vbeta primers and 13 Jbeta primers went into the PCR. Repertoires were generated with immunoSEQ multiplex PCR, while TCRdb's copy carries only in-frame clones and drops some. The repertoire holds 100,000 or so clones, with approximately 85% as singletons. This sequence originates from a man aged 35 to 55 in good health and CMV-seropositive. Sequences were obtained from PBMCs. The genes are TRBV27 and TRBJ1-5; D is perhaps TRBD1 (5 bases). CDR3 DNA: TGTGCCAGCAGTTTTATGGGCCAGGGCGGTCAGCCCCAGCATTTT. This encodes CASSFMGQGGQPQHF.